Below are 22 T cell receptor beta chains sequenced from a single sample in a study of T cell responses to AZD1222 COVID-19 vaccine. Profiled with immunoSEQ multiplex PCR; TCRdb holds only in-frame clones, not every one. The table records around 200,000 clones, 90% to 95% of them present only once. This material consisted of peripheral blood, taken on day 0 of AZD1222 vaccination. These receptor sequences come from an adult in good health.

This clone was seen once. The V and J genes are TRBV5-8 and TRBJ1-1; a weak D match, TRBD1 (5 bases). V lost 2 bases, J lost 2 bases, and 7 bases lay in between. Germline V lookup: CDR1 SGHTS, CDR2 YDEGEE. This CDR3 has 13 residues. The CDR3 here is CASSFDRNTEAFF. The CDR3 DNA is TGTGCCAGCAGCTTTGACAGAAACACTGAAGCTTTCTTT.

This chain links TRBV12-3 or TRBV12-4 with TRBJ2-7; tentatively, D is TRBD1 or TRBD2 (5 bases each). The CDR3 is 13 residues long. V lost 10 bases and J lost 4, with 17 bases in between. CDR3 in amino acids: CATRGLGEYEQYF. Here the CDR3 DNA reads TGTGCCACCCGTGGGTTGGGGGAATACGAGCAGTACTTC.

CDR3: CASSSVVLFNQPQHF. The CDR3 DNA reads as TGTGCCAGCAGTAGCGTTGTCTTGTTCAATCAGCCCCAGCATTTT. J is TRBJ1-5 and V is TRBV6-5; D not certain. The V gene lost 5 bases and the J gene lost 3 bases, with 14 bases spanning the gap. Germline V gene sequence: CDR1 MNHEY, CDR2 SVGAGI. This CDR3 region has 15 residues.

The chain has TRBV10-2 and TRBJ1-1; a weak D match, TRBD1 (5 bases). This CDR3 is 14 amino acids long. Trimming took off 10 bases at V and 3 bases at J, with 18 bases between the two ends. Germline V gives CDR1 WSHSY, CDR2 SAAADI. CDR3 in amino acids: CATDPGEADTEAFF. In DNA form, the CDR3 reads TGCGCCACCGACCCGGGGGAGGCGGACACTGAAGCTTTCTTT.

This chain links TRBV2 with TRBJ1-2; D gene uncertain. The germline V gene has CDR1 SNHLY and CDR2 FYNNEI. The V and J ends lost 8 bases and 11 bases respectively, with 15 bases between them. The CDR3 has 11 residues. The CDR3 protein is CASGSMGGYTF. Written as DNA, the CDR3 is TGTGCCAGCGGATCCATGGGTGGTTACACCTTC.

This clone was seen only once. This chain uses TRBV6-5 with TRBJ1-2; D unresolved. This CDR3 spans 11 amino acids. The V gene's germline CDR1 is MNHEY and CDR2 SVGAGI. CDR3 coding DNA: TGTACCGGTGAGGTTAACTATGGCTACACCTTC. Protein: CTGEVNYGYTF.

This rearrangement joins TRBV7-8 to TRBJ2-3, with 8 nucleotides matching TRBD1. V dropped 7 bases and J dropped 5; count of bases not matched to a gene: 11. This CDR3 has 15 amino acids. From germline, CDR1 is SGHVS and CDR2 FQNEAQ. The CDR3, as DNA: TGTGCCAGCAAAAAGGACAGGGAACAGGGAGATACGCAGTATTTT. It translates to CASKKDREQGDTQYF. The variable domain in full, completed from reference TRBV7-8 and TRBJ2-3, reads GAGVSQSPRYKVAKRGQDVALRCDPISGHVSLFWYQQALGQGPEFLTYFQNEAQLDKSGLPSDRFFAERPEGSVSTLKIQRTQQEDSAVYLCASKKDREQGDTQYFGPGTRLTVL.

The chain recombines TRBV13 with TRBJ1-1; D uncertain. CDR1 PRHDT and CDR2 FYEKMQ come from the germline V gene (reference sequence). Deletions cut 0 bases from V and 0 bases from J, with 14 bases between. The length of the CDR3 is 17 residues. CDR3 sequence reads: CASSLGQYRLVNTEAFF. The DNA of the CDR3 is TGTGCCAGCAGCTTAGGTCAATATCGGCTGGTGAACACTGAAGCTTTCTTT. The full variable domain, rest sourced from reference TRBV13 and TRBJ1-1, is AAGVIQSPRHLIKEKRETATLKCYPIPRHDTVYWYQQGPGQDPQFLISFYEKMQSDKGSIPDRFSAQQFSDYHSELNMSSLELGDSALYFCASSLGQYRLVNTEAFFGQGTRLTVV.

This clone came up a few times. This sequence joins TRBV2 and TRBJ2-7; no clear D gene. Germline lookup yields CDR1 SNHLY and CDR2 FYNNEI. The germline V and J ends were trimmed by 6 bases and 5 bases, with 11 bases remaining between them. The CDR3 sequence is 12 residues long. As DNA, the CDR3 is TGTGCCAGCAGGGCCGGACGAGACGAGCAGTACTTC. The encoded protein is CASRAGRDEQYF.

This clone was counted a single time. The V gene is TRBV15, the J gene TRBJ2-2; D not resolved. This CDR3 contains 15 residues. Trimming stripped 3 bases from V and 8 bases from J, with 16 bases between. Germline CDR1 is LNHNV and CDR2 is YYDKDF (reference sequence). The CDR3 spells CATSRINQWDGELFF. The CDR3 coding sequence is TGTGCCACCAGCAGGATCAACCAATGGGATGGGGAGCTGTTTTTT.

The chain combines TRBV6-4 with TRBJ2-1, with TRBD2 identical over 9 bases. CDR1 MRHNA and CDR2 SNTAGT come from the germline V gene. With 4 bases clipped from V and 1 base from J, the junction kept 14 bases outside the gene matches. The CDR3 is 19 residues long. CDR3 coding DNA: TGTGCCAGCAGTGTCTCGGCTAGCGGGACTTTTAGGTCCTACAATGAGCAGTTCTTC. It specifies CASSVSASGTFRSYNEQFF.

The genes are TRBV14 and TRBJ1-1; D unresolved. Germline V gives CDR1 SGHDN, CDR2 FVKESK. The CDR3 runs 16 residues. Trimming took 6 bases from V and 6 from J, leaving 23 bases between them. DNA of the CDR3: TGTGCCAGCAGAAAAGGTTGGCGGAGGCGAGGCCCTGAAGCTTTCTTT. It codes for CASRKGWRRRGPEAFF.

CDR3 amino acids: CASTDSYNSPLHF. CDR3 nucleotide sequence: TGTGCCAGTACAGACTCCTATAATTCACCCCTCCACTTT. The chain combines TRBV28 with TRBJ1-6; D is unclear. Germline lookup yields CDR1 MDHEN and CDR2 SYDVKM. V was trimmed by 9 bases and J by 0 bases, leaving 6 bases between them. The CDR3 length is 13 residues.

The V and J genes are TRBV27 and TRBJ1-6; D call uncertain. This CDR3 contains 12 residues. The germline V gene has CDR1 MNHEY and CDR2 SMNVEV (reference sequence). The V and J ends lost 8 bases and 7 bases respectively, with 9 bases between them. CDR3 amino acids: CASRGLNSPLHF. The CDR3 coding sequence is TGTGCCAGCCGCGGGCTCAATTCACCCCTCCACTTT.

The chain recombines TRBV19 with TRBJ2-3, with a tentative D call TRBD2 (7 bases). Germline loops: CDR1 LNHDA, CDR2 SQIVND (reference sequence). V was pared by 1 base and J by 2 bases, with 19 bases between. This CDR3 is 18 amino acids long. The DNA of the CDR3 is TGTGCCAGTAGTATAGGGGTAGGGCAGGGGACTATCACAGATACGCAGTATTTT. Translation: CASSIGVGQGTITDTQYF.

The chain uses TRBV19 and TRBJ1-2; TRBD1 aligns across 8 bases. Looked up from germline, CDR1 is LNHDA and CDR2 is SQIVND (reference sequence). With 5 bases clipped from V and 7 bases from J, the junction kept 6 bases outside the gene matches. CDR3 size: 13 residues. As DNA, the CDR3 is TGTGCCAGTAGTCCAGGGGGCGCCTCTGGCTACACCTTC. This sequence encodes CASSPGGASGYTF.

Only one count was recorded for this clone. The chain's CDR3 is CASSLTSGGNTDTQYF. The DNA of the CDR3 is TGCGCCAGCAGCCTGACTAGCGGAGGCAACACAGATACGCAGTATTTT. The chain links TRBV4-1 to TRBJ2-3, with TRBD2 matching over 9 bases. V lost 4 bases to trimming and J lost 2 bases; unmatched junction nucleotides: 7. CDR3 length equals 16 residues. Germline CDR1 and CDR2: MGHRA and YSYEKL.

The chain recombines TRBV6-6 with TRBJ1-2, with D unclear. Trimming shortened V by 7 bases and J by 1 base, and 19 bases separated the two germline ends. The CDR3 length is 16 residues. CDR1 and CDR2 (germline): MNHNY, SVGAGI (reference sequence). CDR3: CASMPAGAGINYGYTF. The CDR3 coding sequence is TGTGCCAGCATGCCGGCGGGTGCGGGCATTAACTATGGCTACACCTTC.

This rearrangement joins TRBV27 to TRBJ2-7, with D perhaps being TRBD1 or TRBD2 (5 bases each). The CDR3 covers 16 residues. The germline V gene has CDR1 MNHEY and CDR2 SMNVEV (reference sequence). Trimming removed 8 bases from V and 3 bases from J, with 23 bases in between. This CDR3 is CASRDVSSAWGYEQYF. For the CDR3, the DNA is TGTGCCAGCCGGGACGTATCGTCGGCGTGGGGCTACGAGCAGTACTTC.

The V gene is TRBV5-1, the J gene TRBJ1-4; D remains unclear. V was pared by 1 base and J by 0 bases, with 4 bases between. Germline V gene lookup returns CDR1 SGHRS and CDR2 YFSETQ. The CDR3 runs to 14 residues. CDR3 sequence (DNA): TGCGCCAGCAGCTTGTCCGCAACTAATGAAAAACTGTTTTTT. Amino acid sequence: CASSLSATNEKLFF.

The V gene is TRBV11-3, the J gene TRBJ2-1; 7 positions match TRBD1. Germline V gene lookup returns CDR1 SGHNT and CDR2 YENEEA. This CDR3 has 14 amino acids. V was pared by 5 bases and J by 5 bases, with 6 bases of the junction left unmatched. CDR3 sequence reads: CASSPRTGHNEQFF. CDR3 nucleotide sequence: TGTGCCAGCAGCCCCCGGACAGGACACAATGAGCAGTTCTTC.

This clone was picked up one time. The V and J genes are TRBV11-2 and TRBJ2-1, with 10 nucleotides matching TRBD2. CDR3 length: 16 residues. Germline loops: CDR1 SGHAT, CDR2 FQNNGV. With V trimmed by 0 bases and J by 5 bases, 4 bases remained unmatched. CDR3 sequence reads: CASSLDSGGFDNEQFF. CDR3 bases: TGTGCCAGCAGCTTAGATAGCGGGGGGTTCGACAATGAGCAGTTCTTC.